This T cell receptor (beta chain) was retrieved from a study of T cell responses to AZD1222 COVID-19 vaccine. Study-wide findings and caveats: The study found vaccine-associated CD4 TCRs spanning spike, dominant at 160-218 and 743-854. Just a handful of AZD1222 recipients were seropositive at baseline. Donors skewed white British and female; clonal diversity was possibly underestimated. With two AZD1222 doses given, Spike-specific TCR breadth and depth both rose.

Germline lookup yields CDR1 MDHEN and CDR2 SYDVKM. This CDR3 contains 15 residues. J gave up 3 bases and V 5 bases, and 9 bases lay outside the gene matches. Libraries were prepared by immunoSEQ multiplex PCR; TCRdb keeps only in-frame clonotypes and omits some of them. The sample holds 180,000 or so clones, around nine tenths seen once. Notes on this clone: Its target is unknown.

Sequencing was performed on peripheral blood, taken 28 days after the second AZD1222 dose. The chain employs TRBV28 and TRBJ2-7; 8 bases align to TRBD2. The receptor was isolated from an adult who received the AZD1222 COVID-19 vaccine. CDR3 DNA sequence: TGTGCCAGCAGTCGATCAGCGGGAGCAAACTACGAGCAGTACTTC. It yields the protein CASSRSAGANYEQYF.